These 28 T cell receptor beta chains originate from one sample sequenced in a study of blood T cell repertoires in COVID-19. Profiling relied on immunoSEQ multiplex PCR, and the TCRdb table lists in-frame clones only, not all of them. The table includes under 250,000 clones, roughly four fifths detected once. Sequencing used peripheral blood. The receptor source for this set is a man under 40 who had recovered from COVID-19.

The J gene is TRBJ2-7, the V gene TRBV4-2; D is undetermined. With 0 bases removed from V and 2 bases from J, the gap between germline ends came to 8 bases. CDR1 LGHNA and CDR2 YNFKEQ come from the germline V gene. This CDR3 is 14 amino acids long. The CDR3 DNA follows: TGTGCCAGCAGCCAAGAACGACTTGCCTACGAGCAGTACTTC. It specifies CASSQERLAYEQYF.

The J gene is TRBJ2-7, the V gene TRBV4-1, with 9 bases that match TRBD2. Germline CDR1 MGHRA, CDR2 YSYEKL. The J segment lost 4 bases and the V segment lost 1 base, leaving 5 bases of the junction unmatched. There are 15 residues in the CDR3. The CDR3 nucleotides read TGCGCCAGCAGCCAAGGCGGGAGGGCTGGGTACGAGCAGTACTTC. As protein: CASSQGGRAGYEQYF.

The rearrangement uses TRBV27 and TRBJ1-2; 7 nucleotides align to TRBD1. This CDR3 is 15 amino acids long. Germline lookup yields CDR1 MNHEY and CDR2 SMNVEV (reference sequence). The V segment lost 3 bases and the J segment 3 bases; nucleotides outside the gene matches: 7. CDR3 DNA: TGTGCCAGCAGTTTCCTAGGGGGCGCAGACTATGGCTACACCTTC. Translating it yields CASSFLGGADYGYTF.

The rearrangement links TRBV27 to TRBJ1-5; tentative D call: TRBD1 (6 bases). The CDR3 is made up of 16 amino acids. V shed 7 bases and J shed 5 bases, with 21 bases lying between them. Per the germline V gene, CDR1 is MNHEY and CDR2 is SMNVEV (reference sequence). CDR3 sequence: CASTPVWGPPDQPQHF. For the CDR3, the DNA is TGTGCCAGCACCCCCGTGTGGGGGCCCCCGGATCAGCCCCAGCATTTT.

The V gene is TRBV2, the J gene TRBJ2-5; D ambiguous. Germline assignment: CDR1 SNHLY and CDR2 FYNNEI. Trimming removed 5 bases at V and 3 bases at J, with 10 bases between. The CDR3 runs 13 residues. The CDR3 region has the DNA TGTGCCAGCAGTAAAGTGGCGGAAGAGACCCAGTACTTC. Translated: CASSKVAEETQYF.

A single count supports this clone. The chain uses TRBV4-2 and TRBJ1-2; D call uncertain. V lost 0 bases and J lost 11, with 13 bases in between. This CDR3 is built from 13 residues. CDR1 is LGHNA and CDR2 is YNFKEQ in the germline V gene. The CDR3, as DNA: TGTGCCAGCAGCCAAGAAGCAACAGATCGTTACACCTTC. Translation: CASSQEATDRYTF.

This chain links TRBV10-1 with TRBJ2-2; D gene uncertain. Germline V gives CDR1 WNHNN, CDR2 SYGVQD (reference sequence). The CDR3 sequence is 13 residues long. Trimming removed 4 bases from V and 5 bases from J, with 8 bases in between. Here the CDR3 DNA reads TGCGCCAGCAGTGTACTGACTACCGGGGAGCTGTTTTTT. Translation: CASSVLTTGELFF.

The J gene is TRBJ1-5, the V gene TRBV27; 7 bases line up with TRBD1. Trimming cost V 6 bases and J 0 bases; bases outside gene matches: 8. Germline CDR1 reads MNHEY; CDR2 reads SMNVEV (reference sequence). The CDR3 has 16 amino acids. The CDR3 DNA follows: TGTGCCAGCAGCCCGACAGGGTCCTATAGCAATCAGCCCCAGCATTTT. It codes for CASSPTGSYSNQPQHF.

This clone was seen a handful of times. V usage is TRBV6-1 and J usage is TRBJ1-3; D is uncertain. This CDR3 is built from 15 residues. The germline V gene has CDR1 MNHNS and CDR2 SASEGT. V was pared by 0 bases and J by 4 bases, with 10 bases between. The CDR3 reads CASSEAVGEGNTIYF. The CDR3 DNA reads TGTGCCAGCAGTGAAGCCGTCGGGGAGGGAAACACCATATATTTT.

The rearrangement uses TRBV4-1 and TRBJ2-1, with TRBD1 matching 9 bases. Germline values: CDR1 MGHRA, CDR2 YSYEKL. The CDR3 contains 15 residues. Losses at the gene ends were 4 bases for V and 3 bases for J; bases not matched to a gene: 4. CDR3: CASSPMTGGYNEQFF. The CDR3 DNA sequence: TGCGCCAGCAGCCCCATGACAGGGGGCTACAATGAGCAGTTCTTC.

This chain connects TRBV24-1 to TRBJ2-1, with TRBD2 matching 7 bases. From germline, CDR1 is KGHDR and CDR2 SFDVKD. The CDR3 has 14 amino acids. The trim removed 2 bases at V and 6 bases at J, leaving 3 bases unmatched. CDR3 amino acids: CATSDYTSANEQFF. The CDR3 DNA reads TGTGCCACCAGTGATTACACTAGCGCCAATGAGCAGTTCTTC.

The gene calls are TRBV3-1 (or the pseudogene TRBV3-2) and TRBJ2-3; the match to TRBD2 covers 14 bases. CDR1 and CDR2 from the germline V gene are LGHDT and YNNKEL (reference sequence). The CDR3 covers 17 residues. After removal of 0 bases from V and 5 bases from J, the junction contained 4 bases not matched to a gene. Here the CDR3 reads CASSQETSGGALDTQYF. The CDR3 coding sequence is TGTGCCAGCAGCCAAGAGACTAGCGGGGGGGCCTTAGATACGCAGTATTTT.

The V call is TRBV20-1, the J call TRBJ2-5; D is unresolved. Germline-derived CDR1 and CDR2 are DFQATT and SNEGSKA (reference sequence). There are 11 residues in the CDR3. V dropped 0 bases and J dropped 7 bases, with 6 bases sitting between them. CDR3 protein: CSARDSWTQYF. CDR3 coding DNA: TGCAGTGCTAGAGATTCTTGGACCCAGTACTTC.

This clone was detected a few times. The chain has TRBV5-4 and TRBJ1-1, with 7 bases fitting TRBD1. The CDR3 runs 14 residues. Per the germline V gene, CDR1 is SGHNT and CDR2 is YYREEE (reference sequence). The junction had 3 bases not matched to a gene; V was cut back by 4 bases and J by 0 bases. CDR3 coding DNA: TGTGCCAGCAGCCCGGGGACAGTGAACACTGAAGCTTTCTTT. Its protein is CASSPGTVNTEAFF.

This clone was seen a handful of times. The chain recombines TRBV2 with TRBJ2-1; weak D call: TRBD2 (6 bases). Trimming pared 7 bases from V and 7 bases from J, leaving 20 bases between. Germline CDR1 is SNHLY and CDR2 is FYNNEI. The CDR3 totals 15 residues. The CDR3 DNA reads TGTGCCAGCACCGGAGCGACTAGGTTTCGAAATGAGCAGTTCTTC. Its translation: CASTGATRFRNEQFF.

V usage is TRBV6-4 and J usage is TRBJ2-2, with a weak D call TRBD1 (5 bases). Germline lookup yields CDR1 MRHNA and CDR2 SNTAGT. V lost 4 bases and J 0 bases, leaving 15 bases between the germline ends. This CDR3 contains 17 residues. Here the CDR3 reads CASSGVFGAANTGELFF. The CDR3 DNA follows: TGTGCCAGCAGTGGCGTTTTTGGGGCAGCGAACACCGGGGAGCTGTTTTTT.

The V gene is TRBV5-1, the J gene TRBJ2-2, with TRBD1 as a possible D gene (7 bases). The CDR3 extends over 16 amino acids. The germline CDR1 and CDR2 sequences are SGHRS and YFSETQ. Trimming left V 0 bases short and J 2 bases short, with 11 bases between. The CDR3, as DNA: TGCGCCAGCAGCTTGGGACAGGGAGGAAACACCGGGGAGCTGTTTTTT. This encodes CASSLGQGGNTGELFF.

V and J are TRBV19 and TRBJ2-1, with D hard to call. The CDR3 runs 19 residues. Between the trimmed V and J ends, which lost 1 base and 1 base, there was a span of 20 bases. Looked up from germline, CDR1 is LNHDA and CDR2 is SQIVND (reference sequence). Here the CDR3 reads CASSIAGLGSLTSYNEQFF. In DNA form, the CDR3 reads TGTGCCAGTAGTATAGCTGGCTTGGGCAGTCTTACTTCCTACAATGAGCAGTTCTTC.

The chain has TRBV5-1 and TRBJ2-3, with a tentative D call TRBD1 (6 bases). CDR3 size: 14 residues. The V gene's germline CDR1 is SGHRS and CDR2 YFSETQ. V was trimmed by 4 bases and J by 4 bases, leaving 13 bases between them. The CDR3 nucleotides are TGCGCCAGCAGCCCTGGACAGCAATCAGATACGCAGTATTTT. Translated: CASSPGQQSDTQYF.

A single count supports this clone. V gene TRBV14 combines with J gene TRBJ2-1, with D tentatively TRBD1 (5 bases). The germline CDR1 and CDR2 sequences are SGHDN and FVKESK. Trimming left V 1 base short and J 9 bases short, with 13 bases between. The CDR3 consists of 14 residues. Here the CDR3 DNA reads TGTGCCAGCAGCCAAGTAGTCAGTAGGGGTGAGCAGTTCTTC. Protein product: CASSQVVSRGEQFF.

The chain uses TRBV6-5 and TRBJ1-3; no reliable D call. V lost 6 bases, J lost 0 bases, and 6 bases lay in between. This CDR3 has 13 amino acids. Germline V gene lookup returns CDR1 MNHEY and CDR2 SVGAGI. CDR3 DNA: TGTGCCAGCAGCCTGAGCTCTGGAAACACCATATATTTT. This codes for CASSLSSGNTIYF.

This clone is a singleton in its sample. The J gene is TRBJ1-3, the V gene TRBV3-1 (or the pseudogene TRBV3-2), with D possibly TRBD1 on 5 matching bases. Germline V gives CDR1 LGHDT, CDR2 YNNKEL (reference sequence). With 4 bases removed from V and 0 bases from J, the gap between germline ends came to 13 bases. This CDR3 comprises 16 residues. This CDR3 reads CASSRGPTGSGNTIYF. Written as DNA, the CDR3 is TGTGCCAGCAGCCGAGGACCTACAGGCTCTGGAAACACCATATATTTT.

The rearrangement links TRBV5-1 to TRBJ2-5, with a possible D match to TRBD1 (5 bases). Germline V gene data show CDR1 as SGHRS and CDR2 as YFSETQ. V was clipped by 6 bases and J by 5 bases, with 17 bases between them. This CDR3 region has 14 residues. The CDR3 bases are TGCGCCAGCACTGAAGGCTCAGGGCGGGAGACCCAGTACTTC. Residues: CASTEGSGRETQYF.

The chain is built from TRBV25-1 and TRBJ2-3; D uncertain. V lost 4 bases and J lost 2, with 7 bases in between. This CDR3 spans 13 amino acids. The germline V gene has CDR1 MGHDK and CDR2 SYGVNS. This chain's CDR3 is CASSASYTDTQYF. The CDR3 nucleotides are TGTGCCAGCAGTGCTAGTTACACAGATACGCAGTATTTT.

The chain has TRBV5-6 and TRBJ2-5; a possible D gene is TRBD1 (5 bases). CDR1 and CDR2 (germline): SGHDT, YYEEEE. V shed 4 bases and J shed 1 base, with 14 bases lying between them. There are 15 residues in the CDR3. CDR3 sequence: CASSRLGQGQETQYF. The DNA for the CDR3 is TGTGCCAGCAGCCGCCTCGGGCAGGGCCAAGAGACCCAGTACTTC.

This clone showed up just a few times. The chain uses TRBV19 and TRBJ2-7, with D possibly TRBD2 on 6 matching bases. Germline loops: CDR1 LNHDA, CDR2 SQIVND (reference sequence). CDR3 length: 15 residues. V lost 3 bases and J 0 bases, leaving 12 bases between the germline ends. The CDR3 DNA follows: TGTGCCAGTAGTATTAGCGGTGCGGGCTCCTACGAGCAGTACTTC. Translating it yields CASSISGAGSYEQYF.

The rearrangement uses TRBV15 and TRBJ2-2; the D gene is possibly TRBD2 (5 bases). V was clipped by 3 bases and J by 4 bases, with 15 bases between them. Per germline, CDR1 LNHNV and CDR2 YYDKDF (reference sequence). The CDR3 sequence is 16 residues long. CDR3 protein: CATSSLNFGVTGELFF. CDR3 in DNA: TGTGCCACCAGCAGCCTTAATTTCGGGGTCACCGGGGAGCTGTTTTTT.

J is TRBJ2-3 and V is TRBV27; the match to TRBD1 covers 7 bases. The CDR3 length is 14 residues. Per germline, CDR1 MNHEY and CDR2 SMNVEV (reference sequence). With V trimmed by 2 bases and J by 5 bases, 4 bases remained unmatched. CDR3 bases: TGTGCCAGCAGTTTAACCAGGGGGATAGATACGCAGTATTTT. It specifies CASSLTRGIDTQYF.